What follows are 19 T cell receptor beta chains derived from one specimen sequenced in a study of blood T cell repertoires in COVID-19. The protocol was immunoSEQ multiplex PCR, while the TCRdb copy is restricted to in-frame clones and leaves out a portion. The table lists 300,000 to 400,000 clones, over 75% of them singletons. The sequenced sample was PBMCs or T cells enriched from blood (not recorded which). These receptors all come from a woman in her 30s with acute COVID-19.

The CDR3 DNA sequence: TGCGCCAGCAGCTTACTAGCGGGGGTGTACAATGAGCAGTTCTTC. It codes for CASSLLAGVYNEQFF. The chain recombines TRBV5-1 with TRBJ2-1, with TRBD2 matching 11 bases. The junction had 2 bases not matched to a gene; V was cut back by 2 bases and J by 4 bases. The CDR3 contains 15 residues. The germline CDR1 and CDR2 sequences are SGHRS and YFSETQ.

The rearrangement uses TRBV18 and TRBJ2-7; the match to TRBD1 covers 9 bases. Germline V gene sequence: CDR1 KGHSH, CDR2 LQKENI. CDR3 length: 15 amino acids. Unmatched junction bases numbered 8, after V lost 5 bases and J lost 3 bases. CDR3 protein: CASSTGTGSNYEQYF. The CDR3 DNA sequence: TGTGCCAGCTCAACCGGGACAGGGAGTAACTACGAGCAGTACTTC.

This chain joins TRBV24-1 and TRBJ1-4, with TRBD1 as a possible D gene (5 bases). The CDR3 covers 13 residues. The germline gives CDR1 KGHDR, CDR2 SFDVKD. Deletions cut 3 bases from V and 8 bases from J, with 9 bases between. The CDR3 sequence is CATSDAGEEKLFF. The CDR3 region has the DNA TGTGCCACCAGTGATGCGGGGGAAGAAAAACTGTTTTTT.

The chain couples TRBV13 to TRBJ1-5, with D possibly being TRBD1 (5 bases). The CDR3 covers 16 residues. The V end was cut by 2 bases, the J end by 6 bases, with 17 bases between. Germline-derived CDR1 and CDR2 are PRHDT and FYEKMQ (reference sequence). The CDR3 reads CASSLNGGGRIQPQHF. CDR3 DNA: TGTGCCAGCAGCTTAAATGGGGGAGGTAGGATTCAGCCCCAGCATTTT. Supplemented by reference TRBV13 and TRBJ1-5, the full variable domain reads AAGVIQSPRHLIKEKRETATLKCYPIPRHDTVYWYQQGPGQDPQFLISFYEKMQSDKGSIPDRFSAQQFSDYHSELNMSSLELGDSALYFCASSLNGGGRIQPQHFGDGTRLSIL.

Here the CDR3 reads CASSLGTGRTWGNTIYF. The CDR3 coding sequence is TGTGCCAGCAGCTTAGGGACAGGGAGAACCTGGGGAAACACCATATATTTT. V and J are TRBV7-9 and TRBJ1-3, with TRBD1 matching 8 bases. This CDR3 is 17 amino acids long. After removal of 1 base from V and 4 bases from J, the junction contained 9 bases not matched to a gene. Germline CDR1 is SEHNR and CDR2 is FQNEAQ (reference sequence).

The CDR3 loop reads CASSISRDRDPSGNTIYF. The CDR3 DNA reads as TGTGCCAGCAGCATTTCCCGGGACAGGGATCCCTCTGGAAACACCATATATTTT. The chain couples TRBV12-1 to TRBJ1-3; the table assigns TRBD1, which was not confirmed against the DNA. TRBV12-1 is marked as a pseudogene. The CDR3 loop spans 18 amino acids.

The chain combines TRBV5-1 with TRBJ2-2; 11 bases are shared with TRBD1. Germline V gene data show CDR1 as SGHRS and CDR2 as YFSETQ. The CDR3 runs to 16 residues. V dropped 2 bases and J dropped 6; count of bases not matched to a gene: 6. As DNA, the CDR3 is TGCGCCAGCAGCTTCAAACCGGGACAGGGGGCCGGGGAGCTGTTTTTT. Its protein is CASSFKPGQGAGELFF.

This chain uses TRBV7-2 with TRBJ2-2, with 12 bases matching TRBD1. The germline CDR1 and CDR2 sequences are SGHTA and FQGNSA. The length of the CDR3 is 18 residues. J lost 0 bases, V lost 3 bases, and 5 bases had no gene match. The CDR3 DNA reads TGTGCCAGCAGCTTTCCGGGACAGGGGGCTTCGAACACCGGGGAGCTGTTTTTT. Amino acid sequence: CASSFPGQGASNTGELFF.

The chain couples TRBV15 to TRBJ2-1; tentatively, D is TRBD1 (6 bases). The CDR3 has 14 residues. The ends were cut back, 0 bases at V and 15 bases at J, with 18 bases in the middle. Germline values: CDR1 LNHNV, CDR2 YYDKDF (reference sequence). The CDR3 sequence: CATSRDMNRARGFF. The CDR3 region has the DNA TGTGCCACCAGCAGAGATATGAACAGGGCCAGGGGGTTCTTC.

The chain combines TRBV29-1 with TRBJ2-5; 10 bases line up with TRBD1. V lost 5 bases, J lost 5 bases, and 11 bases stayed unmatched. CDR1 is SQVTM, CDR2 ANQGSEA, per germline. The CDR3 spans 15 residues. CDR3 DNA sequence: TGCAGCGTTTTAGCCGGGACAGGGGCCTTGGAGACCCAGTACTTC. It translates to CSVLAGTGALETQYF.

The rearrangement uses TRBV6-2 or TRBV6-3 and TRBJ2-3; TRBD1 might be the D (7 bases). Trimming removed 2 bases at V and 1 base at J, with 10 bases between. The CDR3 is 15 amino acids. Per the germline V gene, CDR1 is MNHEY and CDR2 is SVGEGT. CDR3 coding DNA: TGTGCCAGCAGTTACCTCAGGGGGGGCACAGATACGCAGTATTTT. Protein product: CASSYLRGGTDTQYF.

This CDR3 reads CASSLAGGRTDTQYF. CDR3 DNA sequence: TGTGCCAGCAGCTTAGCGGGAGGGCGGACAGATACGCAGTATTTT. The chain has TRBV7-8 and TRBJ2-3, with 7 bases identical to TRBD2. V shed 0 bases and J 3 bases; nucleotides not matched to a gene: 3. This CDR3 comprises 15 residues. Germline CDR1 and CDR2: SGHVS and FQNEAQ.

The V call is TRBV25-1, the J call TRBJ2-1; 7 bases map to TRBD1. CDR3 length: 16 amino acids. With V trimmed by 1 base and J by 2 bases, 5 bases remained unmatched. The V gene's germline CDR1 is MGHDK and CDR2 SYGVNS. The CDR3 is CASSESYRGTYNEQFF. Written as DNA, the CDR3 is TGTGCCAGCAGTGAATCCTACAGGGGAACCTACAATGAGCAGTTCTTC.

This clone was detected once. The rearrangement uses TRBV5-1 and TRBJ1-5; TRBD1 agrees at 10 bases. Germline CDR1 SGHRS, CDR2 YFSETQ. With 0 bases clipped from V and 6 bases from J, the junction kept 3 bases outside the gene matches. There are 15 residues in the CDR3. The CDR3 is CASSLDGTGVQPQHF. The CDR3 coding sequence is TGCGCCAGCAGCTTGGACGGGACAGGGGTTCAGCCCCAGCATTTT.

The V call is TRBV10-2, the J call TRBJ1-1; D unclear. The V end lost 2 bases, the J end lost 0 bases, and 7 bases lay between the germline ends. The CDR3 runs to 14 residues. Germline CDR1 and CDR2: WSHSY and SAAADI. As DNA, the CDR3 is TGCGCCAGCAGTGAGCAGTTCATGAACACTGAAGCTTTCTTT. It yields the protein CASSEQFMNTEAFF.

In its sample, this clone was seen once. The rearrangement links TRBV5-1 to TRBJ1-1, with 7 bases that match TRBD1. After removal of 4 bases from V and 2 bases from J, the junction contained 8 bases not matched to a gene. Germline V gene sequence: CDR1 SGHRS, CDR2 YFSETQ. The length of the CDR3 is 15 residues. As DNA, the CDR3 is TGCGCCAGCAGCCTCCGACAGGGCTCTAACACTGAAGCTTTCTTT. It yields the protein CASSLRQGSNTEAFF.

This clone was found once. Other DNA sequences within the sample encode an identical CDR3. The rearrangement joins TRBV6-5 to TRBJ2-7, with D possibly being TRBD2 (6 bases). Deletions cut 4 bases from V and 0 bases from J, with 10 bases between. Germline lookup yields CDR1 MNHEY and CDR2 SVGAGI. The CDR3 has 14 amino acids. This chain's CDR3 is CASSWAGSSYEQYF. The DNA of the CDR3 is TGTGCCAGCAGTTGGGCGGGAAGCTCCTACGAGCAGTACTTC.

This clone has a single count. The J gene is TRBJ1-5, the V gene TRBV30, with a possible D match to TRBD1 (5 bases). Germline CDR1 is GTSNPN and CDR2 is SVGIG (reference sequence). V was pared by 2 bases and J by 3 bases, with 11 bases between. The CDR3 loop spans 14 amino acids. The CDR3 bases are TGTGCCTGGAGTTATGACAGACTCAATCAGCCCCAGCATTTT. It codes for CAWSYDRLNQPQHF.

The rearrangement joins TRBV18 to TRBJ1-2, with TRBD1 matching over 8 bases. V was clipped by 4 bases and J by 3 bases; unmatched bases: 4. The germline CDR1 and CDR2 sequences are KGHSH and LQKENI. The CDR3 sequence is 14 residues long. The CDR3 DNA reads as TGTGCCAGCTCACTGCAGGGGGCTGACTATGGCTACACCTTC. Its protein is CASSLQGADYGYTF.